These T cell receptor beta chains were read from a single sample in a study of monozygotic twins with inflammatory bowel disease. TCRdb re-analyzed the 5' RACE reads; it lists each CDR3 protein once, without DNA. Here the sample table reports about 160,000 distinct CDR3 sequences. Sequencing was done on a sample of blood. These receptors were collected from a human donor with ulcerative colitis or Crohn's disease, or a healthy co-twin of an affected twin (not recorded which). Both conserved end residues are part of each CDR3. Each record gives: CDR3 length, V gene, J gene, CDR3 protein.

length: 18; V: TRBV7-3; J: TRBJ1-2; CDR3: CASSFQRRTDRTPYGYTF
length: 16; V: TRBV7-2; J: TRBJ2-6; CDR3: CASSVAGGSGANVLTF
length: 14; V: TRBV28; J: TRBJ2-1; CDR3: CASSPLSSYNEQFF
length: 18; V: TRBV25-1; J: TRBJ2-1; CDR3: CASSGEGEAGGFYNEQFF
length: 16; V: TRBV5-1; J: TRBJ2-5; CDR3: CASSRDFQGAEETQYF
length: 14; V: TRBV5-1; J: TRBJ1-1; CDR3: CASSFGGEGTEAFF
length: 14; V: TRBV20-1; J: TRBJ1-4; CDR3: CSARDGGAREKLFF
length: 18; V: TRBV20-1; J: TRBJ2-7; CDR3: CSARDRNSGGTFSYEQYF
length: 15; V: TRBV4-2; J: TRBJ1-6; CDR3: CASSQGAAGNSPLHF
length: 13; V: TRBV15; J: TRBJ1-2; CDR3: CATSSSGTGLYTF
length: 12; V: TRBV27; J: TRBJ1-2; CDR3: CASSSRTGGYTF
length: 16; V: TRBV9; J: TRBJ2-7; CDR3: CASSREGFGLGYEQYF
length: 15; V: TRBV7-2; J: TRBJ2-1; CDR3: CASSPHSGDYNEQFF
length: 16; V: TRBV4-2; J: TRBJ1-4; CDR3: CASSQSQGQTNEKLFF
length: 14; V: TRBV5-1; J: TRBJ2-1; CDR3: CASSAAGGYIEQFF
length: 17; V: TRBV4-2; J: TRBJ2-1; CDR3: CASSQAVRLAVYNEQFF
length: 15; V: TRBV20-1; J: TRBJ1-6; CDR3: CSAPRRDLPHSPLHF
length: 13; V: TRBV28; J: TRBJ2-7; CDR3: CASQRGSSYEQYF
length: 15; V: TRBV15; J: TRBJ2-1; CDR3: CATSPAPSSYNEQFF
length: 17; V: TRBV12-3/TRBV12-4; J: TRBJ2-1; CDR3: CASSRTPGSGAWNEQFF
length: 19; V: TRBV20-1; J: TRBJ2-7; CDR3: CSAGDSGLTFPLSSYEQYF
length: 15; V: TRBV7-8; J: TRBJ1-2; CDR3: CASSPGQFTAEGYTF
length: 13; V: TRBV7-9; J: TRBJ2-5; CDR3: CASSLNGEETQYF
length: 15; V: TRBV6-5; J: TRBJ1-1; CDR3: CASSYIQGSGTEAFF
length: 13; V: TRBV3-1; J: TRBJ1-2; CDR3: CASSQERGHGYTF